Listed below are T cell receptor beta chains from one sample, sequenced in a study of blood T cells in healthy people across ages. TCRdb reprocessed the 5' RACE reads via MiXCR and lists one record per CDR3 protein. The sample carries some 1.7 million distinct CDR3 sequences, roughly 30% recorded once. Sequenced input: blood. The receptors here all came from a woman aged 30 to 39 in good health. Each CDR3 is given without its conserved first and last residue.

CDR3 length	V gene	CDR3 protein
13	TRBV29-1	SVSSRGTGANVLT
16	TRBV6-5	ASSYETGLHSGANVLT
13	TRBV9	ASSVTPTTYNEQF
13	TRBV12-3/TRBV12-4	ASRDTGLANNEQF
12	TRBV5-1	ASSLGGFGNEQF
13	TRBV4-2	ASGQVGGANYGYT
12	TRBV12-3/TRBV12-4	ASSFYRGGNEQF
11	TRBV29-1	SVEHRMNTEAF
10	TRBV5-4	AIRNRNTEAF
13	TRBV5-1	ASSMGQGDYNEQF
14	TRBV7-2	ASSLGGLAGAYEQY
13	TRBV18	ASSLRGGENQPQH
9	TRBV20-1	SASDYNEQF
13	TRBV13	ASSFSTSGTDTQY
14	TRBV4-1	ASSQDRAGGYNEQF
14	TRBV27	ASSLGLGQGRTEAF
11	TRBV11-2	ASSLRRGREQF
13	TRBV5-1	ASSHTGEPNYGYT
13	TRBV6-5	ASTHSGSRYNEQF
14	TRBV5-1	ASSYSSGNVPDTQY
13	TRBV6-1	ASSAGTASYNEQF
12	TRBV9	ASSVGAGNYGYT
13	TRBV14	ASRANGSSYNEQF
14	TRBV7-2	ASSLNAGGLTGERF